This T cell receptor beta chain is from a study of identical twins. TCRdb re-derived calls from the 5' RACE reads in MiXCR, one entry per CDR3 protein. The table has 1.5 million or so distinct CDR3 sequences, less than 35% seen once. This CDR3 is built from 18 residues. CDR1 and CDR2 from the germline V gene are MNHEY and SVGAGI. V lost 2 bases to trimming and J lost 0 bases, with 17 bases between them. The specimen was cord blood. The chain links TRBV6-5 to TRBJ1-5; D is unclear. The TCR was taken from a newborn girl in good health. CDR3: CASSYIFRQATSNQPQHF. CDR3 sequence (DNA): TGTGCCAGCAGTTACATATTCCGGCAGGCCACTAGCAATCAGCCCCAGCATTTT.